This TCR beta chain comes out of a study of T cell responses to AZD1222 COVID-19 vaccine. Findings and limits, study-wide: Reportedly, close to half of spike-specific TCRs are directed against unmutated variant regions.

The CDR3 is 14 residues long. V lost 0 bases and J lost 5, with 8 bases in between. Per the germline V gene, CDR1 is MNHNS and CDR2 is SASEGT. This clone was counted a single time. What it binds is not known. Assay used: immunoSEQ multiplex PCR; TCRdb lists only in-frame clones, some missing. The table lists over 100,000 clones, 93% of them singletons. Sequencing was performed on peripheral blood, taken on day 0 of AZD1222 vaccination. The chain recombines TRBV6-1 with TRBJ1-3; unclear D gene. The source of this sequence is an adult in good health. The chain's CDR3 is CASSEAPGRNTIYF. CDR3 nucleotides: TGTGCCAGCAGTGAAGCGCCCGGGAGAAACACCATATATTTT.